This T cell receptor beta chain was retrieved from a study of blood T cell repertoires in COVID-19 (dated by TCRdb to the early 2020s). Describing the broader study: Samples from collaborators originated in the United States, Italy and Spain and spanned both the acute and convalescent phases of COVID-19. The material from the prospective study consisted of cDNA or gDNA derived from T cells, B-cell-depleted T cells, or PBMCs. The dataset comprised deeply sampled blood TCRbeta repertoires from subjects exposed to, actively infected with, or recovered from COVID-19. A freely available public database, intended as a resource for researchers studying the immune response to SARS-CoV-2, is where the repertoires were released. Samples were obtained from the ongoing ImmuneRACE study (first 160 participants) and from 1,254 subjects provided by 6 global collaborators. Sample metadata almost always included a de-identified subject ID, COVID-19 status, age in years and sex. Where available, HLA class I and class II types were taken from metadata supplied by the sample provider and were not determined by assay-based typing.

The CDR3 starts with the cysteine, ends with the phenylalanine, and has 15 residues. The only DNA kept is the CDR3, 45 bases in frame from the first base. V is shortened by 3 bases, J by 0 bases, and the region joining them spans 9 bases. The germline V gene gives CDR1 as MNHNS and CDR2 as SASEGT. For this clone: Its specific antigen is unknown. Nothing much larger sits one base from this clone, and base qualities are not available.

Each collaborating institution followed its own protocols to collect whole blood in K2EDTA tubes. For TCRbeta analysis, collaborators shipped samples in one of three forms: frozen whole blood, isolated PBMCs, or DNA extracted from either of those sample types. What the authors observed across the whole study: How much clinical and demographic metadata was included differed by source and by participant, and the metadata was provided uncurated.

TCRbeta CDR3 regions were amplified from genomic DNA by means of the immunoSEQ Assay, a bias-controlled multiplex PCR. Per the authors' processing: The number of nucleated cells in each sample was estimated by amplification of reference gene primers within the assay. Sequence reads were collapsed and filtered to measure the absolute abundance of every unique TCRbeta CDR3 rearrangement. For each sample, productive Simpson clonality was calculated as the square root of Simpson's diversity index over productive rearrangements. TCRdb obtained this table from immuneACCESS and retained in-frame rearrangements with V and J assigned. These tables miss some clones; where compared with another copy, unresolved V genes account for less than half of the shortfall, and the remainder is unexplained. V, J and clone size are taken as reported in that table, and D and trimming were inferred from the DNA itself. The sample contains 150,000 to 200,000 clones, nearly 80% of them found a single time. In total, the top ten clones hold less than 30% of the sample.

Sequenced: peripheral blood. The receptor was derived from a woman aged 65 to 85 with acute or convalescent COVID-19. The chain is made from TRBV6-1 and TRBJ2-1; a tentative D call is TRBD2 (5 bases match). The CDR3 protein: CASSESTSSYNEQFF. The nucleotide sequence is given as TGTGCCAGCAGTGAGTCAACTAGCTCCTACAATGAGCAGTTCTTC.